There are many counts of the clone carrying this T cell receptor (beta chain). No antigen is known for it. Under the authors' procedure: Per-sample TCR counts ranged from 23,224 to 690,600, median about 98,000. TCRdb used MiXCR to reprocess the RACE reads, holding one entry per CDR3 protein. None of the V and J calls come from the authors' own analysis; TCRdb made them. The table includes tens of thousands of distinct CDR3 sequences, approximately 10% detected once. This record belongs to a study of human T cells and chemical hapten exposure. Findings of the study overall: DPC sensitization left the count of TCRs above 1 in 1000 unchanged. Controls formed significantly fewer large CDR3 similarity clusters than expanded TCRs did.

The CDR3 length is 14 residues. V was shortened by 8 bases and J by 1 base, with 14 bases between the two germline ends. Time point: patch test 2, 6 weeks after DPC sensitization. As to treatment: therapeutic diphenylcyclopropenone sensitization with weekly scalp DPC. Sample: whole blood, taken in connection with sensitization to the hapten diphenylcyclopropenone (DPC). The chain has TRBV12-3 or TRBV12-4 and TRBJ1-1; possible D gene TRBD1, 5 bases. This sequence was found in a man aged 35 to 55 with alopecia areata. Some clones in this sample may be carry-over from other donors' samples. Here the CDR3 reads CASETRGPNTEAFF. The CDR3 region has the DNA TGTGCCAGCGAGACCCGGGGCCCGAACACTGAAGCTTTCTTT.